Sequencing of this T cell receptor beta chain was carried out in a study of OX40 agonist ivuxolimab in advanced cancers. V trimming: 3 bases; J trimming: 4 bases; junction bases outside the gene matches: 5. CDR1 is SGHVS and CDR2 is FQNEAQ in the germline V gene. The CDR3 has 14 amino acids. TCRdb's copy holds only in-frame clones and misses some; the assay was immunoSEQ multiplex PCR. The data hold 95,000 to 150,000 clones, with 90% to 95% observed a single time. The chain joins TRBV7-8 to TRBJ2-5; 7 bases align to TRBD2. This sequence was found in an adult with an advanced solid tumor such as melanoma, head and neck, liver or kidney cancer. The sample consisted of CD4+ or CD8+ T cells sorted from blood, taken in a trial of the OX40 agonist ivuxolimab. CDR3 nucleotides: TGTGCCAGCAGCTTGCAACCGGGGGGAGAGACCCAGTACTTC. Translating gives CASSLQPGGETQYF.